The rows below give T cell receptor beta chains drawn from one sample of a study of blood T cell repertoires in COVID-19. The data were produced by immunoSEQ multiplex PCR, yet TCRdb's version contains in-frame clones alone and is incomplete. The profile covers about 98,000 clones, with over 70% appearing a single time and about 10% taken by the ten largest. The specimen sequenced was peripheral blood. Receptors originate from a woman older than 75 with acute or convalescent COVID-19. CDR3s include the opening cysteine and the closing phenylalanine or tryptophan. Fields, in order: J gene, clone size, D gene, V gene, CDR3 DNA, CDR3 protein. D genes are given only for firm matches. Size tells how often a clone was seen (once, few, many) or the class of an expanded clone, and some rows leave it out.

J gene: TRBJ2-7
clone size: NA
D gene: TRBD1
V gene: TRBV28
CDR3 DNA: TGTGCCAGCAGTTTAAGAGGGACAGGGTATTCTGAGCAGTACTTC
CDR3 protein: CASSLRGTGYSEQYF

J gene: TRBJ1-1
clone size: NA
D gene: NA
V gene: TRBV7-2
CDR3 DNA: TGTGCCAGCAGCAGCGGACAGCCGAGGGCTGAAGCTTTCTTT
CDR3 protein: CASSSGQPRAEAFF

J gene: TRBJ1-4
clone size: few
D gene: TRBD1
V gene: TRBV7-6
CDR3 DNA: TGTGCCAGCAGCTTGTCGACAGGGCTTAATGAAAAACTGTTTTTT
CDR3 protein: CASSLSTGLNEKLFF

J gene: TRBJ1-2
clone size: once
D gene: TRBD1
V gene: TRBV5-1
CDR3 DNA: TGCGCCAGCAGCTTGGACGCAGGGGGTTACGGCTACACCTTC
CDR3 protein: CASSLDAGGYGYTF

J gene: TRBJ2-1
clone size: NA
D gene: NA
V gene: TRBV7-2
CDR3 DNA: TGTGCCAGCAGACCGGGACTCGGGGGCAATGAGCAGTTCTTC
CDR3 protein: CASRPGLGGNEQFF

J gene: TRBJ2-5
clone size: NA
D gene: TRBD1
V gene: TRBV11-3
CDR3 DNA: TGTGCCAGCAGCCTTAAGATGGGACAGGCCCAGTACTTC
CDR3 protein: CASSLKMGQAQYF

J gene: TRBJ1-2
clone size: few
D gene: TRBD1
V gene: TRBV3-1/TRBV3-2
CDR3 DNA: TGTGCCAGCAGGGGGACAGGAGCAGTCTATGGCTACACCTTC
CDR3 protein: CASRGTGAVYGYTF

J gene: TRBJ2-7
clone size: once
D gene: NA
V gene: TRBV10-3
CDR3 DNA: TGTGCCATCAGCGCTAAAAGGACAGAAGGTCTATCCTACGAGCAGTACTTC
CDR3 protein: CAISAKRTEGLSYEQYF

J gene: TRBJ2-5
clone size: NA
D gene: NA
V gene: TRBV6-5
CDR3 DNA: TGTGCCAGCAGTCGCCGGGACATGGAGCCCCAGTACTTC
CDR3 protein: CASSRRDMEPQYF

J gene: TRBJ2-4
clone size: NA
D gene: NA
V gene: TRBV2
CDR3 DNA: TGTGCCAGCACCTCGGAGGGGTGGCGAATTCAGTACTTC
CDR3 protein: CASTSEGWRIQYF

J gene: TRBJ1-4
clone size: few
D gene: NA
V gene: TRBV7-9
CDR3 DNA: TGTGCCAGCAGCTTCCCGGGATCTCAAGAAAAACTGTTTTTT
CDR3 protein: CASSFPGSQEKLFF

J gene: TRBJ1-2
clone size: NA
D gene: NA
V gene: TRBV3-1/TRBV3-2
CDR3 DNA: TGTGCCAGCAGCCCCTCGCAGGTCGGGGACTATGGCTACACCTTC
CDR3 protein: CASSPSQVGDYGYTF

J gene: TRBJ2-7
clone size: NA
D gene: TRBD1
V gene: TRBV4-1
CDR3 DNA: TGCGCCAGCAGCCAGAGGGACAGTCACGAGCAGTACTTC
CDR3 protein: CASSQRDSHEQYF

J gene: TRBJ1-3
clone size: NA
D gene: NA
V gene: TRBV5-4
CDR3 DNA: TGTGCCAGCAGCTTGGGTCCGGACACTGGAAACACCATATATTTT
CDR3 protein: CASSLGPDTGNTIYF

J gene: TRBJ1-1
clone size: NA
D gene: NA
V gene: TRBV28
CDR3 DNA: TGTGCCAGCAGTTTAGTTCCGAGGACTGAAGCTTTCTTT
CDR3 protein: CASSLVPRTEAFF

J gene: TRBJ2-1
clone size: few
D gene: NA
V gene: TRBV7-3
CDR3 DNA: TGTGCCAGCAGCTCGGAGGGGGCGGCGAACAATGAGCAGTTCTTC
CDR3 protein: CASSSEGAANNEQFF

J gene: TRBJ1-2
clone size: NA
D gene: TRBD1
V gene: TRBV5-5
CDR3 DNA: TGTGCCAGCAGCTATGACAGGGTCAGTGGCTACACCTTC
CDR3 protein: CASSYDRVSGYTF

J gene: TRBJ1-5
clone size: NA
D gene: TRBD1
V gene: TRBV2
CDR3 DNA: TGTGCCAGCACTACTGGGACAGGGGTCCAGCCCCAGCATTTT
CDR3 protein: CASTTGTGVQPQHF

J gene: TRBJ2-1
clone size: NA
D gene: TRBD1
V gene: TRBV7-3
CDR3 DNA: TGTGCCAGCAGCGTGGGACAGGGGGCGGGTGAGCAGTTCTTC
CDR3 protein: CASSVGQGAGEQFF

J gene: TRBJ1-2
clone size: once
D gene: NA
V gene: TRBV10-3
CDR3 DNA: TGTGCCATCAGACCTTCCCAGGGTATCTATGGCTACACCTTC
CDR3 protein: CAIRPSQGIYGYTF

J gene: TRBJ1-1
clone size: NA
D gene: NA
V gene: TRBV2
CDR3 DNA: TGTGCCAGCAGTGTAAACACTGAAGCTTTCTTT
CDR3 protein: CASSVNTEAFF

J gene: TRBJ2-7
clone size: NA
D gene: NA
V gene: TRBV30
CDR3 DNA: TGTGCCTGGAGTGGGTCAGGGAGGTCCTACGAGCAGTACTTC
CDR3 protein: CAWSGSGRSYEQYF

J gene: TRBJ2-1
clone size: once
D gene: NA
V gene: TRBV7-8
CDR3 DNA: TGTGCCAGCAGCCATCAGGGGTCTAGAAGATACAATGAGCAGTTCTTC
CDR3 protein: CASSHQGSRRYNEQFF

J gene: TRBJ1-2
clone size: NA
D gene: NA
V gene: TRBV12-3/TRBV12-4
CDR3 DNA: TGTGCCAGCAGTTCAGGGGTATATGGCTACACCTTC
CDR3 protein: CASSSGVYGYTF

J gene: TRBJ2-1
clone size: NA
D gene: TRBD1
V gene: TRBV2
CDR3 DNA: TGTGCCAGCCAGCCGGGACAGGGGAGGAATGAGCAGTTCTTC
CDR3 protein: CASQPGQGRNEQFF

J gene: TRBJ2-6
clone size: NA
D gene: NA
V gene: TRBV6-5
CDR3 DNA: TGTGCCAGCAGTTACTCGAGGGACTCTGGGGCCAACGTCCTGACTTTC
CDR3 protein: CASSYSRDSGANVLTF

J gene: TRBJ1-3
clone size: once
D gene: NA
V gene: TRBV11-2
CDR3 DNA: TGTGCCAGCAGCTTAACAGCAAATGGAAACACCATATATTTT
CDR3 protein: CASSLTANGNTIYF

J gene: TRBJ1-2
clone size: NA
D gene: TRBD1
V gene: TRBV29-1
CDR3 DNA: TGCAGCGTTGAATCAGGGGGCGCGGGTGGCTACACCTTC
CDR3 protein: CSVESGGAGGYTF

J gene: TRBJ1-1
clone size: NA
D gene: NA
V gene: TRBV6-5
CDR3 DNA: TGTGCCAGCAGTTCCGGGTTGAACACTGAAGCTTTCTTT
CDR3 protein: CASSSGLNTEAFF

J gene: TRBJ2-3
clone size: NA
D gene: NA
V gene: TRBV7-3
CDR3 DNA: TGTGCCAGCAGCTTGGAGGGATACACAGATACGCAGTATTTT
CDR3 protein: CASSLEGYTDTQYF

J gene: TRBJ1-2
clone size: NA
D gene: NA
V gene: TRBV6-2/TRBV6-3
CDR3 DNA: TGTGCCAGCAGTTATGCCGGGTCCAGTGGCTACACCTTC
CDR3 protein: CASSYAGSSGYTF

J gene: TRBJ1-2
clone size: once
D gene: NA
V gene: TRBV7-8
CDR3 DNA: TGTGCCAGCAGCTTGAGGACAGCCTATGGCTACACCTTC
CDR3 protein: CASSLRTAYGYTF

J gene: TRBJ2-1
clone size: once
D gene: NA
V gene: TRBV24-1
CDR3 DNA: TGTGCCACCAGTGATGCTGGACAGTACAATGAGCAGTTCTTC
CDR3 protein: CATSDAGQYNEQFF

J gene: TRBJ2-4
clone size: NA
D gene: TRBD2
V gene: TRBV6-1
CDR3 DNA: TGTGCCAGCAGTGTTATTAGCGGGGGGGCCGATGGGACAGAAAACATTCAGTACTTC
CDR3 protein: CASSVISGGADGTENIQYF

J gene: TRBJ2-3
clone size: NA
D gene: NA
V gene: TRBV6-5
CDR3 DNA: TGTGCCAGCAGGAGCACTAGCATCAGCACAGATACGCAGTATTTT
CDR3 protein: CASRSTSISTDTQYF

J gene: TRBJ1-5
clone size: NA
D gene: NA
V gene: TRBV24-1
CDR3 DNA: TGTGCCACCAGTGATTCGGGTCAGCCCCAGCATTTT
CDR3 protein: CATSDSGQPQHF

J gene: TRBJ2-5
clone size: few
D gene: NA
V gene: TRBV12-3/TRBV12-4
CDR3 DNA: TGTGCCAGCAGGCCAGGGGTCCAAGAGACCCAGTACTTC
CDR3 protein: CASRPGVQETQYF

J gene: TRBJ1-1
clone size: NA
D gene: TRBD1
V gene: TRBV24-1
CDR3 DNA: TGTGCCACCAGTGCTCGGACAGGGCCGGCCACTGAAGCTTTCTTT
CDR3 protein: CATSARTGPATEAFF

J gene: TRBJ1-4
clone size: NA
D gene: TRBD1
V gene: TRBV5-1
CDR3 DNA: TGCGCCAGCAGCGACAGGGCAACTAATGAAAAACTGTTTTTT
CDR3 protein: CASSDRATNEKLFF

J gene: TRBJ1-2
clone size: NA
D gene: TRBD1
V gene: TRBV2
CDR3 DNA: TGTGCCAGCAGCGAGGACAGGGGGAACTATGGCTACACCTTC
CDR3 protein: CASSEDRGNYGYTF

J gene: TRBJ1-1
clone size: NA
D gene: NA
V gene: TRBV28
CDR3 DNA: TGTGCCAGCAGGGAAGGGGGAACCGCCACTGAAGCTTTCTTT
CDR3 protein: CASREGGTATEAFF

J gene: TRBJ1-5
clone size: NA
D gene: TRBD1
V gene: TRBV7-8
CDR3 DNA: TGTGCCAGCAGCGTACAGGGGCGAAACAATCAGCCCCAGCATTTT
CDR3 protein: CASSVQGRNNQPQHF

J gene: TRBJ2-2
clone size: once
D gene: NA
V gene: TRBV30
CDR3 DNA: TGTGCCTGGAGTGGGACAGTCAACACCGGGGAGCTGTTTTTT
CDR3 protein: CAWSGTVNTGELFF

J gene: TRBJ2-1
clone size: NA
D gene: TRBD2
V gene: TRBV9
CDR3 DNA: TGTGCCAGCAGCGTAGGACTAGCCCCTAATGAGCAGTTCTTC
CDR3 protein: CASSVGLAPNEQFF

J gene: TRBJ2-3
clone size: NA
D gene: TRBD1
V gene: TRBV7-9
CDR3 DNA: TGTGCCAGCAGCCCGCGACGGGGACAGGGGATCACAGATACGCAGTATTTT
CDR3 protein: CASSPRRGQGITDTQYF

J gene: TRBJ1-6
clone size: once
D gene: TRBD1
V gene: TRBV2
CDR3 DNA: TGTGCCAGCAGTGATATTGGGACAGGGAATTCACCCCTCCACTTT
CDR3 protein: CASSDIGTGNSPLHF

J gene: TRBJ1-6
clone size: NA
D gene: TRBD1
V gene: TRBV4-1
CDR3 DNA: TGCGCCAGCAGCCAAGTATCGGACAGGGGCAATTCACCCCTCCACTTT
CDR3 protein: CASSQVSDRGNSPLHF

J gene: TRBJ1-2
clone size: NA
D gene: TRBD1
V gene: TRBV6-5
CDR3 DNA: TGTGCCAGCAGGGCGACAGGGGGGGACTATGGCTACACCTTC
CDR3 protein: CASRATGGDYGYTF

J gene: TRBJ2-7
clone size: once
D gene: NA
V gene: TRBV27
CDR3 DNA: TGTGCCAGCAGAGAGACACAGAACTCCTACGAGCAGTACTTC
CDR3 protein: CASRETQNSYEQYF

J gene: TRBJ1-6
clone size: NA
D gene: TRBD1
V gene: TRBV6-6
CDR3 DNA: TGTGCCAGCACTCTGGGACAGCTAGATAATTCACCCCTCCACTTT
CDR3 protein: CASTLGQLDNSPLHF

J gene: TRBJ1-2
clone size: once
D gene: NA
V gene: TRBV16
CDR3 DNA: TGTGCCAGCAGTCAGGACAGCTATGGCTACACCTTC
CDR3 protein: CASSQDSYGYTF

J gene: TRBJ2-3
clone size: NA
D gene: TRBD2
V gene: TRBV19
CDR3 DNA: TGTGCCAGTAGTCAAACTAGCGGGGGGGCCACAGATACGCAGTATTTT
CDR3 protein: CASSQTSGGATDTQYF

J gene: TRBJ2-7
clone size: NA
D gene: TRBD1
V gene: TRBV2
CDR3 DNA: TGTGCCAGCAGTGTTAACAGGGGCTACGAGCAGTACTTC
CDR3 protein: CASSVNRGYEQYF